Reported below is one T cell receptor (beta chain). Its antigen is still unknown. An end of the junction differs from the germline gene, which may be a read error. TCRdb re-analysed the 5' RACE reads in MiXCR, keeping a single row per CDR3 protein. Of roughly 550,000 distinct CDR3 sequences listed, 20% are singletons. The data were obtained in a study of T-cell memory formation after mild COVID-19. Study summary: The two donors had largely donor-specific TCR clusters. Study-level results: Pre-infection memory already had some responding clones, implying cross-reactive memory joined. Specificity for SARS-CoV-2 was not confirmed among the second-wave clones peaking on day 37. Later expanders leaned CD4+, whereas day 15 to 85 contracting clones were balanced CD4/CD8.

Germline lookup yields CDR1 KGHDR and CDR2 SFDVKD. The CDR3 is 16 amino acids. The sample consisted of PBMCs or a T cell subset sorted from them (not recorded which). The chain recombines TRBV24-1 with TRBJ2-7, with a weak D call TRBD1 (5 bases). The sequence was obtained from an adult woman who had mild COVID-19 (a few samples of this study predate the infection). Cell type and time point are not known. CDR3 loop: CATSDSGRVGSYEQYF. In DNA form, the CDR3 reads TGTGCCACCAGCGATTCTGGCAGGGTGGGTTCCTACGAGCAGTACTTC.